What follows is one T cell receptor (beta chain) and its context. As yet, its antigen is unknown. The sample comes from a study of blood T cells in healthy people across ages. Overall study results and limits: Long-lived donors had more naive CD4+ cells and higher diversity than aged donors. Estimated diversity that came from one million T cells was considered an underestimate. A roughly linear fall in TCR beta diversity per million T cells was seen with increasing age.

Primed by a sample-barcoded 5' primer and a J-beta primer mix, a second PCR proceeded for about 7 to 11 cycles. Every cDNA molecule bore a tag from a template-switch adaptor containing 12 random nucleotides. Via MiXCR, TCRdb re-called the 5' RACE reads, giving one row per CDR3 protein. Among approximately 810,000 distinct CDR3 sequences listed, around 28% were seen once. This CDR3 spans 12 amino acids. V lost 5 bases, J lost 7 bases, and 11 bases lay in between. The chain recombines TRBV12-3 or TRBV12-4 with TRBJ1-1; D gene unclear. The TCR comes from a woman aged 80 or over in good health. The sequencing input was blood. The CDR3 region is CASSLVPGEAFF. CDR3 nucleotides: TGTGCCAGCAGTCTCGTCCCCGGTGAAGCTTTCTTT.